This TCR beta chain is from a study of T cells after yellow fever vaccination. Looking at the study overall: In the case of low-cell-number fractions, SMART-Seq v4 Ultra Low Input was used for preparation.

Study-level points and caveats: The bulk population could contribute abundant contaminating clonotypes to FACS-sorted repertoires. Post-booster reappearance was seen for most primary-vaccination clones (96% CD4, around 90% CD8).

On this clonotype: The antigen is undetermined.

Conversion of TCR transcripts into cDNA relied on 5'RACE template switching, which added a universal primer site and UMIs. TCRdb independently ran MiXCR on the 5' RACE reads; one entry per CDR3 protein. The sample has 300,000 or so distinct CDR3 sequences; 7.5% to 9% are singletons. Sequences were derived from CD4+ T cells sorted from PBMCs, sampled 5 days after the yellow fever booster vaccination. The receptor was isolated from a man between 18 and 29 years old who received the YFV17D yellow fever vaccine.

In nucleotides, the CDR3 is TGCGCCAGCAGCTGGGGACAGGGCATCGAGACCCAGTACTTC. It translates to CASSWGQGIETQYF. The genes are TRBV5-1 and TRBJ2-5; 9 positions agree with TRBD1. Germline CDR1 SGHRS, CDR2 YFSETQ. V gave up 3 bases and J gave up 5 bases; unmatched junction bases: 5. CDR3 length: 14 residues.